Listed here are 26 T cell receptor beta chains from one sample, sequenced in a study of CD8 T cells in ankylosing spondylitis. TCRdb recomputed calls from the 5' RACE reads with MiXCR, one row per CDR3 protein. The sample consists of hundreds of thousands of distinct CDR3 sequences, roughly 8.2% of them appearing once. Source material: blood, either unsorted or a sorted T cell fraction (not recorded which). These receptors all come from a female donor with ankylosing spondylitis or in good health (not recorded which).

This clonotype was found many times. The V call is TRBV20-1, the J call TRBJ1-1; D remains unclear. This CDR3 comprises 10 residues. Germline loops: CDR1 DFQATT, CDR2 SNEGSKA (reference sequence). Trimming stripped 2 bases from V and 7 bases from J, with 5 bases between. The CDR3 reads CSARRFEAFF. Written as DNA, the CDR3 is TGCAGTGCTAGAAGATTTGAAGCTTTCTTT.

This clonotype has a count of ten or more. The CDR3 sequence is CAGNSITEQFF. The CDR3 coding sequence is TGCGCCGGCAATTCTATAACCGAGCAGTTCTTC. The chain combines TRBV23-1 with TRBJ2-1; D remains unclear. TRBV23-1 is an ORF; its function is uncertain. Trimming removed 11 bases from V and 10 bases from J, with 15 bases in between. The CDR3 covers 11 residues.

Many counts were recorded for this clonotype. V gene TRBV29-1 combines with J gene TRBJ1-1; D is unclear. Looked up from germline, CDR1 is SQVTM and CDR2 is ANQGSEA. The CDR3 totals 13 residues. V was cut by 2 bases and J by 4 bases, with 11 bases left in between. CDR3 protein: CSVEFRSGTEAFF. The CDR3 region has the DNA TGCAGCGTTGAATTCAGGTCGGGCACTGAAGCTTTCTTT.

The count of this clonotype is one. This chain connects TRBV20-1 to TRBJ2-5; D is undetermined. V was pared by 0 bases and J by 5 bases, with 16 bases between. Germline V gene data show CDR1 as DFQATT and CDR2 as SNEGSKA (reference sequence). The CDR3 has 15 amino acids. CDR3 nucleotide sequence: TGCAGTGCTAGAGATGCTAGGGTTGGTTCCGAGACCCAGTACTTC. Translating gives CSARDARVGSETQYF.

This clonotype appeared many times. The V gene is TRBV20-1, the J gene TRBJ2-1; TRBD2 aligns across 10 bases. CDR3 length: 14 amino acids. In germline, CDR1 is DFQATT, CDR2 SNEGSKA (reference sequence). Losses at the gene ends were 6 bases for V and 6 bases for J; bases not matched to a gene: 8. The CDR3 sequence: CSAELAGASNEQFF. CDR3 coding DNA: TGCAGTGCAGAGCTAGCGGGAGCGTCCAATGAGCAGTTCTTC.

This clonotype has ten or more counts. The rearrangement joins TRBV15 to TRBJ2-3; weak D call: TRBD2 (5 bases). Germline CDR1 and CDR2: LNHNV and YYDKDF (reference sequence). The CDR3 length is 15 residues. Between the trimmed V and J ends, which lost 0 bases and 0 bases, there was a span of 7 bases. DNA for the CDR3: TGTGCCACCAGCAGAGATAGGAGGAGCACAGATACGCAGTATTTT. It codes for CATSRDRRSTDTQYF.

In nucleotides, the CDR3 is TGCAGTGCTAGACAGGGTTCCCATCAGCCCCAGCATTTT. Its translation: CSARQGSHQPQHF. This chain joins TRBV20-1 and TRBJ1-5, with D maybe TRBD1 (5 bases). The CDR3 has 13 residues. Germline values: CDR1 DFQATT, CDR2 SNEGSKA (reference sequence). The germline V and J ends were trimmed by 2 bases and 5 bases, with 10 bases remaining between them.

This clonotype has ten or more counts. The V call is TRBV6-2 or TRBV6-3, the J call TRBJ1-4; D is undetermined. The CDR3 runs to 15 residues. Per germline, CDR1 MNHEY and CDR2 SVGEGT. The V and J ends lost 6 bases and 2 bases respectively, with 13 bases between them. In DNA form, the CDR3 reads TGTGCCAGCAGACCCGGACCGAGGACTAATGAAAAACTGTTTTTT. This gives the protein CASRPGPRTNEKLFF.

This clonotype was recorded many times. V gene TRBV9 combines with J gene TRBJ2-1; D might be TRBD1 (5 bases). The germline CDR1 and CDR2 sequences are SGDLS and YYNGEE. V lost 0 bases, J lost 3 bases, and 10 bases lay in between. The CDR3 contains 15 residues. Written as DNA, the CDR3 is TGTGCCAGCAGCGTAGGACCAAGGGGCTACAATGAGCAGTTCTTC. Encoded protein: CASSVGPRGYNEQFF.

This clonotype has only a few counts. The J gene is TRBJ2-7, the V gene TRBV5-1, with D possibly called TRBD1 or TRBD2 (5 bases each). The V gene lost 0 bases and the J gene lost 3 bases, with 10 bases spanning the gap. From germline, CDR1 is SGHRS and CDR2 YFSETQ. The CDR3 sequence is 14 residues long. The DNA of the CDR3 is TGCGCCAGCAGCTTGGGCGAGGGGATCTACGAGCAGTACTTC. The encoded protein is CASSLGEGIYEQYF.

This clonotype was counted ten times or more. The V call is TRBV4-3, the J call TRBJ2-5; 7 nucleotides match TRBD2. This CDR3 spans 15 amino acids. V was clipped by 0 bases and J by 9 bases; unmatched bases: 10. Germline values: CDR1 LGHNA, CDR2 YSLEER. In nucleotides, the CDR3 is TGCGCCAGCAGCCAAGATTGGGAGGGCCCTTGGGCCCAGTACTTC. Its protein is CASSQDWEGPWAQYF.

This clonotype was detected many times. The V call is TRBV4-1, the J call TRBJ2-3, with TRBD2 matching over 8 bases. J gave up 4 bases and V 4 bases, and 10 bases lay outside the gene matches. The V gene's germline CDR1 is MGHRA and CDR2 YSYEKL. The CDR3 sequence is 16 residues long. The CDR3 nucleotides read TGCGCCAGCAGCCCTAGCGGGCTCCTCAGCCCAGATACGCAGTATTTT. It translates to CASSPSGLLSPDTQYF.

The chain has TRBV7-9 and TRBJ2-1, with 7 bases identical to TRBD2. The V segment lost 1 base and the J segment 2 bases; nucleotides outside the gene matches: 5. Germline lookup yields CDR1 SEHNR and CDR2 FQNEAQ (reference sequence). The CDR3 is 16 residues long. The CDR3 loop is CASSLGAGEPYNEQFF. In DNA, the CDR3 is TGTGCCAGCAGCTTAGGGGCGGGAGAACCCTACAATGAGCAGTTCTTC.

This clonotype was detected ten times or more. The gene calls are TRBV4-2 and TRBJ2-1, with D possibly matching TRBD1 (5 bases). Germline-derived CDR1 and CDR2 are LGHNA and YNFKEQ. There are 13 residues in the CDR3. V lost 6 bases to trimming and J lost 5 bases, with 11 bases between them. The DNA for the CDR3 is TGTGCCAGCAGGGAAGGCAGGGACAATGAGCAGTTCTTC. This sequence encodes CASREGRDNEQFF.

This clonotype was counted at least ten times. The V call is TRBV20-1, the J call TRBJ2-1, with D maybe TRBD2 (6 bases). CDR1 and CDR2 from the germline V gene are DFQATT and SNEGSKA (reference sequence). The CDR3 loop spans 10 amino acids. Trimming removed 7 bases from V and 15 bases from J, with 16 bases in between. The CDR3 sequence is CSGGEDSTFF. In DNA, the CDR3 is TGCAGTGGGGGGGAGGACTCGACGTTCTTC.

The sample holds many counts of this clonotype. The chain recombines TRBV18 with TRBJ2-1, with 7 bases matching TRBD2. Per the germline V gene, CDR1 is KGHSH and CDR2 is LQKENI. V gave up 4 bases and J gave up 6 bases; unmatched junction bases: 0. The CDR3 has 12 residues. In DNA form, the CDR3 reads TGTGCCAGCTCACGACTAGCCAATGAGCAGTTCTTC. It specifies CASSRLANEQFF.

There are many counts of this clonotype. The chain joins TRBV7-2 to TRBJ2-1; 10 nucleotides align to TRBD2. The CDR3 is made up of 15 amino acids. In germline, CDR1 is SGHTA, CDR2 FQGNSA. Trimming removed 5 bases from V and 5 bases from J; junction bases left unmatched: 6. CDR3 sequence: CASSLHGLADNEQFF. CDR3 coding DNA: TGTGCCAGCAGCCTACATGGACTAGCGGACAATGAGCAGTTCTTC.

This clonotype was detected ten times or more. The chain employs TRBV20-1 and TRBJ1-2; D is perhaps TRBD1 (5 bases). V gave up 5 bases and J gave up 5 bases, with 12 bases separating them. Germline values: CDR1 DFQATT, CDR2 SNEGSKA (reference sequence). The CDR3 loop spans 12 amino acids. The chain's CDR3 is CSAEGRTYGYTF. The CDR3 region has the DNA TGCAGTGCTGAGGGACGGACGTATGGCTACACCTTC.

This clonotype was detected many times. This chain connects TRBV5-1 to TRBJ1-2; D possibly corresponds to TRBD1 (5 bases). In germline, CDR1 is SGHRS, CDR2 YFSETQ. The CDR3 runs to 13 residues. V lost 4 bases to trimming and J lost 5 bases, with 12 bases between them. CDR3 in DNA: TGCGCCAGCAGCCCAAACCGGGGGTATGGCTACACCTTC. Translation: CASSPNRGYGYTF.

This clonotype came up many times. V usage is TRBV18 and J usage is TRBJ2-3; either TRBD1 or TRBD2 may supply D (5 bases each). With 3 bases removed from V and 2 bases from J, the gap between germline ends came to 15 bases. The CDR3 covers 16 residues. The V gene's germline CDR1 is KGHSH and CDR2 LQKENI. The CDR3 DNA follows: TGTGCCAGCTCACCTCGTGCCGGGACCGACACAGATACGCAGTATTTT. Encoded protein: CASSPRAGTDTDTQYF. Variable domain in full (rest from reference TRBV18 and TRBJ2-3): NAGVMQNPRHLVRRRGQEARLRCSPMKGHSHVYWYRQLPEEGLKFMVYLQKENIIDESGMPKERFSAEFPKEGPSILRIQQVVRGDSAAYFCASSPRAGTDTDTQYFGPGTRLTVL.

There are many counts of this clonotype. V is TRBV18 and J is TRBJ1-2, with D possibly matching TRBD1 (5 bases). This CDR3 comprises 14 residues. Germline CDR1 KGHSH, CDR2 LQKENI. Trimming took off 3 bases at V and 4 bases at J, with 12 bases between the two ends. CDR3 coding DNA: TGTGCCAGCTCACCCTCAGGGAAAGGCTATGGCTACACCTTC. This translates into CASSPSGKGYGYTF. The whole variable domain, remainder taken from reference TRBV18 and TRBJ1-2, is NAGVMQNPRHLVRRRGQEARLRCSPMKGHSHVYWYRQLPEEGLKFMVYLQKENIIDESGMPKERFSAEFPKEGPSILRIQQVVRGDSAAYFCASSPSGKGYGYTFGSGTRLTVV.

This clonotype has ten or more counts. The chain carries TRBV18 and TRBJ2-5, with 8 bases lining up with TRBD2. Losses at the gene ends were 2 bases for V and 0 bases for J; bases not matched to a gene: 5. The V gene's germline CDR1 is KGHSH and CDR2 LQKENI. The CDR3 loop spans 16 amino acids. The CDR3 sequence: CASSPIQRGYQETQYF. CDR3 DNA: TGTGCCAGCTCACCAATCCAGCGGGGGTACCAAGAGACCCAGTACTTC.

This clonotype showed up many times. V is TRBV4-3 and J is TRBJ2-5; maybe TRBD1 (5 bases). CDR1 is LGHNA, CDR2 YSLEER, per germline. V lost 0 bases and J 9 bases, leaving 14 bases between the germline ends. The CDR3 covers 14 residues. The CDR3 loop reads CASSQDKALGAQYF. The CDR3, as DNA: TGCGCCAGCAGCCAAGATAAGGCCTTAGGGGCCCAGTACTTC.

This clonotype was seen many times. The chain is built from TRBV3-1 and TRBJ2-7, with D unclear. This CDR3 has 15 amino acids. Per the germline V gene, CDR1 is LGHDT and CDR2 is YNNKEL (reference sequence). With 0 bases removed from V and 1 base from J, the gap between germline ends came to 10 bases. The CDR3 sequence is CASSQDNSKSYEQYF. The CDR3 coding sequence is TGTGCCAGCAGCCAAGATAACAGTAAATCCTACGAGCAGTACTTC.

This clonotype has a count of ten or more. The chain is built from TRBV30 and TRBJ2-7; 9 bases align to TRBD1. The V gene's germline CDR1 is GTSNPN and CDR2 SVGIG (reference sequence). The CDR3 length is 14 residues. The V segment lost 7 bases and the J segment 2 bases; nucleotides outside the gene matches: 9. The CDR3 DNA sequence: TGTGCCTATTCGACCGGGACAGGGACCTACGAGCAGTACTTC. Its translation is CAYSTGTGTYEQYF.

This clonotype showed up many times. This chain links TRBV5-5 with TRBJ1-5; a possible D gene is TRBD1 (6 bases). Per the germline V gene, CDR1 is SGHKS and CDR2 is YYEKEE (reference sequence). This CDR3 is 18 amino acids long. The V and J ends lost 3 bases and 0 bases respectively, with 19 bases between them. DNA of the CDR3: TGTGCCAGCAGCTATAGTACAGGGTTTCTAAATAGCAATCAGCCCCAGCATTTT. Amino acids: CASSYSTGFLNSNQPQHF.